This T cell receptor (beta chain) was sequenced for a study of T cell changes during pregnancy in multiple sclerosis. Sequencing was performed with immunoSEQ multiplex PCR; in TCRdb, only in-frame clones are kept and a portion is missing. There are 100,000 to 150,000 clones in the sample; roughly 92% occur only once, and around 6% lies in the top ten. From germline, CDR1 is SGHTA and CDR2 FQGTGA. After removal of 2 bases from V and 5 bases from J, the junction contained 3 bases not matched to a gene. The CDR3 sequence is 15 residues long. J is TRBJ1-6 and V is TRBV7-3; 7 bases fit TRBD1. Sequences were derived from peripheral blood, sampled before pregnancy. This clonotype was obtained from a female donor with multiple sclerosis, enrolled in a pregnancy study. As DNA, the CDR3 is TGTGCCAGCAGCTTAGACAGGGCCGATAATTCACCCCTCCACTTT. Protein: CASSLDRADNSPLHF. The full variable domain, rest sourced from reference TRBV7-3 and TRBJ1-6, is GAGVSQTPSNKVTEKGKYVELRCDPISGHTALYWYRQSLGQGPEFLIYFQGTGAADDSGLPNDRFFAVRPEGSVSTLKIQRTERGDSAVYLCASSLDRADNSPLHFGNGTRLTVT.